These T cell receptor beta chains were read from a single sample in a study of Ad26.COV2.S vaccination and SARS-CoV-2 variants. Method: immunoSEQ multiplex PCR; TCRdb's copy keeps in-frame clones and lacks some. The table includes under 250,000 clones, roughly 89% detected once. The sequencing used peripheral blood, collected in a trial of Ad26.COV2.S vaccine versus placebo. These receptors all stem from a person between 18 and 60 years old who received the Ad26.COV2.S COVID-19 vaccine or a placebo. Both conserved end residues are part of each CDR3. Each record gives: D gene, J gene, V gene, CDR3 length, clone size, CDR3 DNA, CDR3 protein. The D gene is left open where the match is weak. Size is omitted from some rows. Given values are once, few, many or a class for expanded clones.

d_gene: TRBD1; j_gene: TRBJ2-2; v_gene: TRBV5-1; len: 15; abundance: .; CDR3nt: TGCGCCAGCAGGGGACAGGGGGCGAACACCGGGGAGCTGTTTTTT; CDR3aa: CASRGQGANTGELFF
d_gene: TRBD2; j_gene: TRBJ2-2; v_gene: TRBV5-1; len: 19; abundance: .; CDR3nt: TGCGCCAGCAGCCTCCCCTTGGGGGCTAGCGGGCCGGTCGTCGGGGAGCTGTTTTTT; CDR3aa: CASSLPLGASGPVVGELFF
d_gene: .; j_gene: TRBJ2-1; v_gene: TRBV29-1; len: 11; abundance: .; CDR3nt: TGCAGCGCTAGGAGAGACGCCGAGCAGTTCTTC; CDR3aa: CSARRDAEQFF
d_gene: .; j_gene: TRBJ2-6; v_gene: TRBV9; len: 16; abundance: .; CDR3nt: TGTGCCAGCAGCGTAGGGGGTATCTCTGGGGCCAACGTCCTGACTTTC; CDR3aa: CASSVGGISGANVLTF
d_gene: .; j_gene: TRBJ2-3; v_gene: TRBV7-6; len: 15; abundance: .; CDR3nt: TGTGCCAGCAGCTCGTCCCGGGCGGTCACAGATACGCAGTATTTT; CDR3aa: CASSSSRAVTDTQYF
d_gene: TRBD1; j_gene: TRBJ1-2; v_gene: TRBV7-9; len: 12; abundance: .; CDR3nt: TGTGCCAGCAGCTCAGGGGGCTATGGCTACACCTTC; CDR3aa: CASSSGGYGYTF
d_gene: .; j_gene: TRBJ2-7; v_gene: TRBV3-1/TRBV3-2; len: 15; abundance: .; CDR3nt: TGTGCCAGCAGCCAAGCGACAGGAAAGAGGCCCAGGCAGTACTTC; CDR3aa: CASSQATGKRPRQYF
d_gene: .; j_gene: TRBJ1-5; v_gene: TRBV6-5; len: 15; abundance: .; CDR3nt: TGTGCCAGCAGTTACGGGAAAGGGAGCAATCAGCCCCAGCATTTT; CDR3aa: CASSYGKGSNQPQHF
d_gene: .; j_gene: TRBJ2-1; v_gene: TRBV4-3; len: 15; abundance: .; CDR3nt: TGCGCCAGCAGCCAAGGAAGGGCGGGATACAATGAGCAGTTCTTC; CDR3aa: CASSQGRAGYNEQFF
d_gene: .; j_gene: TRBJ2-2; v_gene: TRBV5-1; len: 14; abundance: few; CDR3nt: TGCGCCAGCAGCTTGGACAGGGAGGGCGGGGAGCTGTTTTTT; CDR3aa: CASSLDREGGELFF
d_gene: .; j_gene: TRBJ1-6; v_gene: TRBV6-6; len: 14; abundance: .; CDR3nt: TGTGCCAGCAGTTACTCTGGCAGGGGAAGCCCCCTCCACTTT; CDR3aa: CASSYSGRGSPLHF
d_gene: .; j_gene: TRBJ1-1; v_gene: TRBV12-3/TRBV12-4; len: 13; abundance: .; CDR3nt: TGTGCCAGCACCCACTTCATACCCACTGAAGCTTTCTTT; CDR3aa: CASTHFIPTEAFF
d_gene: .; j_gene: TRBJ2-7; v_gene: TRBV7-2; len: 14; abundance: .; CDR3nt: TGTGCCAGCAGCTTAGGGTGGGGAGCCTACGAGCAGTACTTC; CDR3aa: CASSLGWGAYEQYF
d_gene: .; j_gene: TRBJ1-2; v_gene: TRBV11-3; len: 13; abundance: .; CDR3nt: TGTGCCAGCAGCAATGGGACGGTCTATGGCTACACCTTC; CDR3aa: CASSNGTVYGYTF
d_gene: TRBD2; j_gene: TRBJ2-3; v_gene: TRBV30; len: 16; abundance: .; CDR3nt: TGTGCCTGGAGTGCCCCCGGGACTAGCCTTACCCTTACGCAGTATTTT; CDR3aa: CAWSAPGTSLTLTQYF
d_gene: .; j_gene: TRBJ1-2; v_gene: TRBV30; len: 16; abundance: .; CDR3nt: TGTGCCTGGAGTGTATCGCAGGGTTGGGCCCTGGGTGGCTACACCTTC; CDR3aa: CAWSVSQGWALGGYTF
d_gene: TRBD2; j_gene: TRBJ2-4; v_gene: TRBV15; len: 17; abundance: .; CDR3nt: TGTGCCACCAGCAGAGGTTCTATTAGCGGGACCAAAAACATTCAGTACTTC; CDR3aa: CATSRGSISGTKNIQYF
d_gene: .; j_gene: TRBJ2-5; v_gene: TRBV7-8; len: 13; abundance: .; CDR3nt: TGTGCCAGCAGCGCCACCTGGGGGGAGACCCAGTACTTC; CDR3aa: CASSATWGETQYF
d_gene: .; j_gene: TRBJ1-5; v_gene: TRBV27; len: 14; abundance: .; CDR3nt: TGTGCCACCCAATCACGTCGAGACAATCAGCCCCAGCATTTT; CDR3aa: CATQSRRDNQPQHF
d_gene: TRBD2; j_gene: TRBJ2-1; v_gene: TRBV19; len: 18; abundance: .; CDR3nt: TGTGCCAGTAGTAGAGGGACTAGCGGGCCCCACTCCTACAATGAGCAGTTCTTC; CDR3aa: CASSRGTSGPHSYNEQFF
d_gene: .; j_gene: TRBJ1-2; v_gene: TRBV12-3/TRBV12-4; len: 13; abundance: .; CDR3nt: TGTGCCAGCAGTTTAGACTTCTCCAGGGGCTACACCTTC; CDR3aa: CASSLDFSRGYTF
d_gene: TRBD2; j_gene: TRBJ2-1; v_gene: TRBV9; len: 16; abundance: .; CDR3nt: TGTGCCAGCAGCCCGCAACTAGCGGGGGGATACAATGAGCAGTTCTTC; CDR3aa: CASSPQLAGGYNEQFF
d_gene: TRBD1; j_gene: TRBJ1-2; v_gene: TRBV24-1; len: 14; abundance: once; CDR3nt: TGTGCCACCAGTGAGGGACAGGGGGCGATTGGCTACACCTTC; CDR3aa: CATSEGQGAIGYTF
d_gene: TRBD1; j_gene: TRBJ1-2; v_gene: TRBV7-2; len: 14; abundance: .; CDR3nt: TGTGCCAGCAGCTACCGACAGGGGAACTATGGCTACACCTTC; CDR3aa: CASSYRQGNYGYTF
d_gene: .; j_gene: TRBJ2-7; v_gene: TRBV5-1; len: 14; abundance: .; CDR3nt: TGCGCCAGCAGCTTGGAACCTCACTCCTACGAGCAGTACTTC; CDR3aa: CASSLEPHSYEQYF
d_gene: TRBD1; j_gene: TRBJ1-3; v_gene: TRBV7-7; len: 16; abundance: .; CDR3nt: TGTGCCAGCAGCCCCGGGACAGGGGTTTCAGGAAACACCATATATTTT; CDR3aa: CASSPGTGVSGNTIYF
d_gene: TRBD1; j_gene: TRBJ2-5; v_gene: TRBV7-8; len: 15; abundance: .; CDR3nt: TGTGCCAGCAGCTTAGCTGAGGGGGCGAGAGAGACCCAGTACTTC; CDR3aa: CASSLAEGARETQYF
d_gene: .; j_gene: TRBJ2-4; v_gene: TRBV27; len: 16; abundance: .; CDR3nt: TGTGCCAGCAGTGCGAACCGAGGGTGGGCCAAAAACATTCAGTACTTC; CDR3aa: CASSANRGWAKNIQYF